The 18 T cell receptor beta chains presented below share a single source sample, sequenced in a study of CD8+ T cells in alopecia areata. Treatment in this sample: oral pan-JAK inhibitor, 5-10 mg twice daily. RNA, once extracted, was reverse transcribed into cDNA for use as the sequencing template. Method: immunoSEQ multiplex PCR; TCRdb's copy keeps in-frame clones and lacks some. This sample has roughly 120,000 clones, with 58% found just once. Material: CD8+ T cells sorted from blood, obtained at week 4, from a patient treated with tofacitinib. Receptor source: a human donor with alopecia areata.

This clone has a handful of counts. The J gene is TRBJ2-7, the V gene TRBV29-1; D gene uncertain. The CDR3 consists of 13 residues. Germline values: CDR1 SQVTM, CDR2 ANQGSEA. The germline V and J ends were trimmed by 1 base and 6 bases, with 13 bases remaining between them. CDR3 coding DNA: TGCAGCGTTGAAGTAAACTCCTTGGCCGAGCAGTACTTC. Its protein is CSVEVNSLAEQYF.

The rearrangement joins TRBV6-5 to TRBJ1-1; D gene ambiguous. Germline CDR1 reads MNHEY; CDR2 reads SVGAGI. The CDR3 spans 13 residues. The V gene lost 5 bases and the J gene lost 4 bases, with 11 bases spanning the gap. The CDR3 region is CASSPFLGTEAFF. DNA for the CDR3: TGTGCCAGCAGTCCCTTTCTGGGCACTGAAGCTTTCTTT.

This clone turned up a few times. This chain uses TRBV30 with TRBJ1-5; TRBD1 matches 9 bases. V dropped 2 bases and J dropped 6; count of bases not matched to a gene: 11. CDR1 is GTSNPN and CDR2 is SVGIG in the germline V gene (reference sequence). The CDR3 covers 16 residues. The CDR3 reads CAWSPHRDRAGQPQHF. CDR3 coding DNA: TGTGCCTGGAGTCCACACCGGGACAGGGCGGGTCAGCCCCAGCATTTT.

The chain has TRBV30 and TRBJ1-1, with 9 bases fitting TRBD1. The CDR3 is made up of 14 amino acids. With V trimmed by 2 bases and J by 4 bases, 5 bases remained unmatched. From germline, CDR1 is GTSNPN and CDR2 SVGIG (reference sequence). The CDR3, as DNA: TGTGCCTGGAGTCCCGGACAGGGGCGCACTGAAGCTTTCTTT. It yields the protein CAWSPGQGRTEAFF.

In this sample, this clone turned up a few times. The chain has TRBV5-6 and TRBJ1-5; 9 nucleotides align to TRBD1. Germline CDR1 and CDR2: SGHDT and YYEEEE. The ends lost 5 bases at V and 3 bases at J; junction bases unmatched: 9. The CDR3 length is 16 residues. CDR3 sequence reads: CASSSGTGPSNQPQHF. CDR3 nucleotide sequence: TGTGCCAGCAGTAGTGGGACAGGGCCCTCCAATCAGCCCCAGCATTTT.

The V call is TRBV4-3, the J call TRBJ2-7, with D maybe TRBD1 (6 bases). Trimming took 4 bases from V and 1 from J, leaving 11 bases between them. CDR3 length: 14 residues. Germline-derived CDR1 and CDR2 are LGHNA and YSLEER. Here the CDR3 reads CASSRDRQSYEQYF. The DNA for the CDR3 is TGCGCCAGCAGCCGTGACAGGCAGTCCTACGAGCAGTACTTC.

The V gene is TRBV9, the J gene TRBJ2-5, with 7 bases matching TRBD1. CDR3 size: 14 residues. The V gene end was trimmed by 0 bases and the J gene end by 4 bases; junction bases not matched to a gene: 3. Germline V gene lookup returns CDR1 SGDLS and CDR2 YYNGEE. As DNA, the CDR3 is TGTGCCAGCAGCGTAGGACAGGGCGCAGAGACCCAGTACTTC. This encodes CASSVGQGAETQYF. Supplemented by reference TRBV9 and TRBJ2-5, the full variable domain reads DSGVTQTPKHLITATGQRVTLRCSPRSGDLSVYWYQQSLDQGLQFLIQYYNGEERAKGNILERFSAQQFPDLHSELNLSSLELGDSALYFCASSVGQGAETQYFGPGTRLLVL.

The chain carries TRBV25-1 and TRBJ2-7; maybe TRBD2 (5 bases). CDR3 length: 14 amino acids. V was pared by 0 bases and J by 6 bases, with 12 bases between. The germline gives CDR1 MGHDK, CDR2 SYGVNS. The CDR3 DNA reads TGTGCCAGCAGTGAATACTTGGCTAGCTCCGAGCAGTACTTC. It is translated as CASSEYLASSEQYF.

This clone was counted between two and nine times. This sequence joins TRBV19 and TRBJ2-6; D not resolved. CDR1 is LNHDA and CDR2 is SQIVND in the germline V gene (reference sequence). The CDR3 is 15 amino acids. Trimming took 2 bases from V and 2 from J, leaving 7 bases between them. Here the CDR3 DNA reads TGTGCCAGTAGTATAATCCTCACTGGGGCCAACGTCCTGACTTTC. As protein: CASSIILTGANVLTF.

DNA of the CDR3: TGCGCCAGCAGCCCCTACACGAAGGGGGACACTGAAGCTTTCTTT. The encoded protein is CASSPYTKGDTEAFF. The chain uses TRBV4-3 and TRBJ1-1; possibly TRBD1 for D (6 bases). V dropped 4 bases and J dropped 3 bases, with 15 bases sitting between them. CDR1 and CDR2 from the germline V gene are LGHNA and YSLEER. This CDR3 is built from 15 residues.

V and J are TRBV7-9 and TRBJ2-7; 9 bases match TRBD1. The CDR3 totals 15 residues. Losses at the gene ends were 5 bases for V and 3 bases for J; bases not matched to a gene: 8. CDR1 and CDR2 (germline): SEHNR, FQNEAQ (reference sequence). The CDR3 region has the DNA TGTGCCAGCAGCCCCCCCCCGGACAGGGGCTACGAGCAGTACTTC. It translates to CASSPPPDRGYEQYF.

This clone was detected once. The CDR3 DNA reads TGTGCCTGGAGCCCTACAGCAGCTAACTATGGCTACACCTTC. This encodes CAWSPTAANYGYTF. V gene TRBV30 combines with J gene TRBJ1-2; D remains ambiguous. There are 14 residues in the CDR3. In germline, CDR1 is GTSNPN, CDR2 SVGIG (reference sequence). V gave up 3 bases and J gave up 0 bases, with 11 bases separating them.

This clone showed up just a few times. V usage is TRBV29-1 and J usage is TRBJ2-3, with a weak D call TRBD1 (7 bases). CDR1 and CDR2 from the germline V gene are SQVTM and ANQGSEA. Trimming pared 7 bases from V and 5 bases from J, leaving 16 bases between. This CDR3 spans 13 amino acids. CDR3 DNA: TGCAGCGCTAGGAGGGGGCAGGGAGATACGCAGTATTTT. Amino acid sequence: CSARRGQGDTQYF.

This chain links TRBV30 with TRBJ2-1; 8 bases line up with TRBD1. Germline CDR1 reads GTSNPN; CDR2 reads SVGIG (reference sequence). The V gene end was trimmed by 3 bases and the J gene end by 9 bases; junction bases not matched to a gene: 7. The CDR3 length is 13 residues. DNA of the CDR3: TGTGCCTGGAGGGGGACAGGCGAGGGTGAGCAGTTCTTC. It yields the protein CAWRGTGEGEQFF. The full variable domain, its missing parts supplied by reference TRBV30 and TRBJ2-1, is SQTIHQWPATLVQPVGSPLSLECTVEGTSNPNLYWYRQAAGRGLQLLFYSVGIGQISSEVPQNLSASRPQDRQFILSSKKLLLSDSGFYLCAWRGTGEGEQFFGPGTRLTVL.

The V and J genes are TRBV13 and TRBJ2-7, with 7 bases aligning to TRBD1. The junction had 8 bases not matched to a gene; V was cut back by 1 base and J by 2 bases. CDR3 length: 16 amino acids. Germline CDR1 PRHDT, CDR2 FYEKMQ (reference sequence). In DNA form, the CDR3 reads TGTGCCAGCAGCTTAGCGAAGGGACAGACCACCTACGAGCAGTACTTC. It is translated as CASSLAKGQTTYEQYF.

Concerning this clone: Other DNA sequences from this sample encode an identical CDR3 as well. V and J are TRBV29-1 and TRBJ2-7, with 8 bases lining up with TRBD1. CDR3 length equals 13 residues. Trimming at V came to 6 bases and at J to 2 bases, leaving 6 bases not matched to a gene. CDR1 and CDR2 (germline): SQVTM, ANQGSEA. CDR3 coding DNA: TGCAGCGTCGGGGCAGGGGGCCCCTACGAGCAGTACTTC. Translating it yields CSVGAGGPYEQYF.

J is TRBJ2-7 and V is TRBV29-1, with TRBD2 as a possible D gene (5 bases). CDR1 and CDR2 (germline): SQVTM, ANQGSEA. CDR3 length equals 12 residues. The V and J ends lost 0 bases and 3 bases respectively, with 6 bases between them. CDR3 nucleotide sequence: TGCAGCGTTGAAGATCGGGACTACGAGCAGTACTTC. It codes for CSVEDRDYEQYF.

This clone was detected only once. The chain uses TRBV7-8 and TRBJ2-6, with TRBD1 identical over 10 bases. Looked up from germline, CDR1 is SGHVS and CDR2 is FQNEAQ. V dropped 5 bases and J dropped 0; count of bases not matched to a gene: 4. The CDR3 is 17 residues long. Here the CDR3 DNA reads TGTGCCAGCAGCGCCGGACAGGGGGACTCTGGGGCCAACGTCCTGACTTTC. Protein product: CASSAGQGDSGANVLTF.